Below, 22 T cell receptor beta chains from the same sample are listed, as sequenced in a study of monozygotic twins with inflammatory bowel disease (dated by TCRdb to between 2018 and 2020). Libraries were built with 5' RACE. The listed sequencing device is Illumina HiSeq 2500. TCRdb reprocessed the reads, and each CDR3 protein sequence is entered once, without DNA. The sample has about 330,000 distinct CDR3 sequences on record. The top ten constitute around 2% of the sample. The sequenced sample was blood. The receptor source for this set is a human donor with ulcerative colitis or Crohn's disease, or a healthy co-twin of an affected twin (not recorded which).

The V and J genes are TRBV6-2 or TRBV6-3 and TRBJ2-1; TCRdb's D gene call, TRBD2, goes unchecked for lack of DNA. Germline CDR1 and CDR2: MNHEY and SVGEGT. This CDR3 has 15 amino acids. CDR3 in amino acids: CASSRRGAPYNEQFF.

V gene TRBV6-5 combines with J gene TRBJ1-2. Germline V lookup: CDR1 MNHEY, CDR2 SVGAGI. The CDR3 is made up of 13 amino acids. This CDR3 is CASSPTPSYGYTF.

J is TRBJ2-1 and V is TRBV18; the TCRdb D gene call, TRBD1, has no DNA to confirm it. The CDR3 covers 14 residues. Germline loops: CDR1 KGHSH, CDR2 LQKENI. CDR3 region: CASSPWAGDNEQFF.

The V and J genes are TRBV6-2 or TRBV6-3 and TRBJ2-5. Germline-derived CDR1 and CDR2 are MNHEY and SVGEGT. CDR3 length: 12 residues. The CDR3: CASTNRQETQYF.

This chain connects TRBV19 to TRBJ1-2; TCRdb outputs TRBD1, but without DNA this stays unchecked. Germline V gene data show CDR1 as LNHDA and CDR2 as SQIVND (reference sequence). The CDR3 extends over 15 amino acids. CDR3 region: CASSVTGLSNYGYTF.

The rearrangement uses TRBV10-3 and TRBJ2-1; lacking DNA, the TRBD1 call made by TCRdb goes unchecked. Germline CDR1 is ENHRY and CDR2 is SYGVKD. The CDR3 has 14 amino acids. The CDR3 loop reads CAISGTGNANEQFF.

V and J are TRBV7-9 and TRBJ2-5; TCRdb picks TRBD2, but there is no DNA to check that call. The germline gives CDR1 SEHNR, CDR2 FQNEAQ (reference sequence). The CDR3 runs to 15 residues. The CDR3 is CASSLLIGRPETQYF.

The rearrangement links TRBV20-1 to TRBJ2-5; TCRdb calls TRBD2, which cannot be checked without DNA. Per germline, CDR1 DFQATT and CDR2 SNEGSKA (reference sequence). The CDR3 sequence is 17 residues long. The CDR3 sequence is CSASENLAGGQQETQYF.

The gene calls are TRBV24-1 and TRBJ2-1; the D call of TRBD1 rests on TCRdb alone, since no DNA is present to check it. CDR1 is KGHDR and CDR2 is SFDVKD in the germline V gene. The CDR3 has 13 residues. Here the CDR3 reads CATSDLSGREQFF.

The J gene is TRBJ1-4, the V gene TRBV5-6; TCRdb's assignment of TRBD1 cannot be checked, as there is no DNA. Germline CDR1 is SGHDT and CDR2 is YYEEEE. The CDR3 covers 15 residues. The CDR3 loop reads CASSLIMDRTEKLFF.

This sequence joins TRBV20-1 and TRBJ2-3; TCRdb names TRBD2, which stays unverified in the absence of DNA. The germline V gene has CDR1 DFQATT and CDR2 SNEGSKA (reference sequence). This CDR3 has 15 amino acids. The CDR3 here is CSATLTSGVGDTQYF.

The chain carries TRBV20-1 and TRBJ2-1; the D call from TCRdb, TRBD1, cannot be confirmed without DNA. This CDR3 is built from 16 residues. Germline CDR1 reads DFQATT; CDR2 reads SNEGSKA (reference sequence). CDR3 amino acids: CSARVPLISHNNEQFF.

This sequence joins TRBV20-1 and TRBJ1-2; TCRdb selects TRBD1, and the lack of DNA leaves this call unchecked. The CDR3 runs 18 residues. The germline CDR1 and CDR2 sequences are DFQATT and SNEGSKA (reference sequence). CDR3 protein: CSAESPFGQGGTNYGYTF.

The chain couples TRBV10-3 to TRBJ1-3; as DNA is missing, the TRBD1 call by TCRdb cannot be tested. In germline, CDR1 is ENHRY, CDR2 SYGVKD. This CDR3 is 16 amino acids long. The CDR3 protein is CAIVGPGQSSGNTIYF.

V usage is TRBV7-2 and J usage is TRBJ1-1; the TCRdb call, TRBD1, lacks DNA for checking. The CDR3 covers 14 residues. CDR1 and CDR2 from the germline V gene are SGHTA and FQGNSA. The CDR3 sequence: CASSSDRKNTEAFF.

The rearrangement links TRBV20-1 to TRBJ2-7; TCRdb outputs TRBD2, but without DNA this stays unchecked. The CDR3 contains 16 residues. Germline CDR1 is DFQATT and CDR2 is SNEGSKA (reference sequence). The CDR3 sequence: CSARPPGGGYLGEQYF.

This chain connects TRBV20-1 to TRBJ2-7; TCRdb's D call of TRBD1 is untestable without DNA. CDR1 and CDR2 from the germline V gene are DFQATT and SNEGSKA (reference sequence). There are 13 residues in the CDR3. CDR3 protein: CSARFLVGGEQYF.

V usage is TRBV5-6 and J usage is TRBJ2-3; as DNA is missing, the TRBD2 call by TCRdb cannot be tested. The CDR3 has 15 amino acids. Germline V gene lookup returns CDR1 SGHDT and CDR2 YYEEEE. CDR3 protein: CASRSRGGSPDTQYF.

Here the CDR3 reads CASTSKATNEKLFF. The chain carries TRBV6-4 and TRBJ1-4. The CDR3 extends over 14 amino acids. Germline V lookup: CDR1 MRHNA, CDR2 SNTAGT.

The chain is built from TRBV28 and TRBJ2-7; with no DNA, the TCRdb D assignment of TRBD1 cannot be verified. This CDR3 spans 15 amino acids. CDR1 and CDR2 (germline): MDHEN, SYDVKM. The CDR3 loop is CASSVPGASSYEQYF.

The chain uses TRBV27 and TRBJ2-1; the D gene TCRdb calls, TRBD1, cannot be checked with no DNA. Looked up from germline, CDR1 is MNHEY and CDR2 is SMNVEV (reference sequence). CDR3 length: 15 residues. CDR3 amino acids: CASSSRQGRYSEQFF.

The chain links TRBV7-9 to TRBJ1-4; TCRdb lists TRBD1, though no DNA is available to test this call. Germline-derived CDR1 and CDR2 are SEHNR and FQNEAQ (reference sequence). The CDR3 spans 16 residues. The CDR3 is CASSNPLTGRNEKLFF.